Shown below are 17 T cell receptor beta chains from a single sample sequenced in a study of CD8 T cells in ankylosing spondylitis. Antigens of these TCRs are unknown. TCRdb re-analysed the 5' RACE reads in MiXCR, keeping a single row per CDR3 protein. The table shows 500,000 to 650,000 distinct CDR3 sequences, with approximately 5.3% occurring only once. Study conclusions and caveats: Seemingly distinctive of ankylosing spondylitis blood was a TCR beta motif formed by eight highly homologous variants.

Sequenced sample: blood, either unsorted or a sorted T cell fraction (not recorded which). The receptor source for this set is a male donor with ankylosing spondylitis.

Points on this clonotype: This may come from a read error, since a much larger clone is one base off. The CDR3 loop is CSATLSRDGHVGYEQYF. In nucleotides, the CDR3 is TGCAGTGCTACCCTCTCCCGGGACGGACATGTGGGCTACGAGCAGTACTTC. The chain has TRBV20-1 and TRBJ2-7; the D call may be TRBD1 or TRBD2 (5 bases each). V lost 4 bases to trimming and J lost 3 bases, with 25 bases between them. CDR1 is DFQATT and CDR2 is SNEGSKA in the germline V gene (reference sequence). There are 17 residues in the CDR3.

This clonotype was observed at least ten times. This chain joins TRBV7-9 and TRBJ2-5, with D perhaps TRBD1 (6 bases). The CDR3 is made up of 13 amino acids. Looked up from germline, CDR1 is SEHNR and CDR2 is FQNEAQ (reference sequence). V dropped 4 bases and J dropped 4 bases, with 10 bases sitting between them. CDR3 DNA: TGTGCCAGCAGCTACAGGGTATCAGAGACCCAGTACTTC. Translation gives CASSYRVSETQYF.

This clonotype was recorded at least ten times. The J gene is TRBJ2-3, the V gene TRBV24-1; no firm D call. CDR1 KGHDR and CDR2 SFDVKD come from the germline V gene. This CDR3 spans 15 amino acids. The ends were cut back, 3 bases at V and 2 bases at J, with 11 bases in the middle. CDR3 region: CATSDMKAVTDTQYF. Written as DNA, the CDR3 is TGTGCCACCAGTGATATGAAGGCTGTCACAGATACGCAGTATTTT.

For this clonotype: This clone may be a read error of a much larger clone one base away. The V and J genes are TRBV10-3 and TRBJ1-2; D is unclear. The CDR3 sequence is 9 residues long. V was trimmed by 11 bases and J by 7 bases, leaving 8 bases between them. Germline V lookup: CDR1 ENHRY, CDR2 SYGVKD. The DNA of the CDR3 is TGTGCCGTCGACGCTGGCTACACCTTC. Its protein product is CAVDAGYTF.

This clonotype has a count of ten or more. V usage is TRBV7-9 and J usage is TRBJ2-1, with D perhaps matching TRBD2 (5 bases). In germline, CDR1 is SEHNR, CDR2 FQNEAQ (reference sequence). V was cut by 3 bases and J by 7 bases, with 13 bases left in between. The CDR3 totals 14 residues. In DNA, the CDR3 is TGTGCCAGCAGCTTGGGATCCCCGGGGAATGAGCAGTTCTTC. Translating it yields CASSLGSPGNEQFF.

The DNA for the CDR3 is TGTGCCAGCAGCGTACAAGAGGCAGATACGCAGTATTTT. The encoded protein is CASSVQEADTQYF. The rearrangement uses TRBV9 and TRBJ2-3, with D uncertain. Per germline, CDR1 SGDLS and CDR2 YYNGEE. The V end lost 1 base, the J end lost 4 bases, and 7 bases lay between the germline ends. The CDR3 runs to 13 residues.

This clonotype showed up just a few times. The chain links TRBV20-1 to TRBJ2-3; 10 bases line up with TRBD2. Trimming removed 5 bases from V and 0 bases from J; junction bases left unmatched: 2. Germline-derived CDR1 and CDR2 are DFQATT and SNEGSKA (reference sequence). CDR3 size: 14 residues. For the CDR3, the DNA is TGCAGTGCTGGACTAGCGGTTAGCACAGATACGCAGTATTTT. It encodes CSAGLAVSTDTQYF.

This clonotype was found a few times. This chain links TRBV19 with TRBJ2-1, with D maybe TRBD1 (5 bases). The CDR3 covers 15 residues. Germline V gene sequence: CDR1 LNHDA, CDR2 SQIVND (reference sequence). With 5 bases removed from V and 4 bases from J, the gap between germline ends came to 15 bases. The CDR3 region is CASSVQGLPYNEQFF. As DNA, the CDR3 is TGTGCCAGTAGTGTTCAGGGATTACCTTACAATGAGCAGTTCTTC.

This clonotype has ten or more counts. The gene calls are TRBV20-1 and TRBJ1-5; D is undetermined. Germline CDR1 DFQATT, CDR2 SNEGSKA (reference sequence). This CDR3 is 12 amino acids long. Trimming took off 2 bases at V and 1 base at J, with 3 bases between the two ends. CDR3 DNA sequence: TGCAGTGCTAGATTGAGCAATCAGCCCCAGCATTTT. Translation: CSARLSNQPQHF.

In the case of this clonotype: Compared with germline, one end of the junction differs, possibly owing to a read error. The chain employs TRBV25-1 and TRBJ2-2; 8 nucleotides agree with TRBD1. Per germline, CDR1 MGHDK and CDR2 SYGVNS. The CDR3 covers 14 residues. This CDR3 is CAILGQGNNGELFF. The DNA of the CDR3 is TGTGCCATCCTCGGACAGGGTAACAACGGGGAGCTGTTTTTT.

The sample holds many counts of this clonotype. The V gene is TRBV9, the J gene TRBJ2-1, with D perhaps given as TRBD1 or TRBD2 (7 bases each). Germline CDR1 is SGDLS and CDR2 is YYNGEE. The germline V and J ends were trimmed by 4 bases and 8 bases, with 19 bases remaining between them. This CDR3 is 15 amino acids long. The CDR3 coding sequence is TGTGCCAGCAGCTTTACAGGGGCAGGGGGGGATGAGCAGTTCTTC. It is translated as CASSFTGAGGDEQFF.

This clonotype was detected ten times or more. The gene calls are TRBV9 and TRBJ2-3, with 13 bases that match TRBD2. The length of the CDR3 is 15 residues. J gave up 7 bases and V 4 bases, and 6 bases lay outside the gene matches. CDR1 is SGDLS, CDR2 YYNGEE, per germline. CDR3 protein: CASSRGTSGVNTQYF. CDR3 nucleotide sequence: TGTGCCAGCAGCCGAGGGACTAGCGGGGTAAATACGCAGTATTTT.

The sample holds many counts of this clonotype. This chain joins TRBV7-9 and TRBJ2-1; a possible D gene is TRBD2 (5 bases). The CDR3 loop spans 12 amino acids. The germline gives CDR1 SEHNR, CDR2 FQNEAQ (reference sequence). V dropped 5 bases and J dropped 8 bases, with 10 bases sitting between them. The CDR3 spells CASSPSRDEQFF. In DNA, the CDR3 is TGTGCCAGCAGCCCCTCGCGGGATGAGCAGTTCTTC. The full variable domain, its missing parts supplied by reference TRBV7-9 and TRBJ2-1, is DTGVSQNPRHKITKRGQNVTFRCDPISEHNRLYWYRQTLGQGPEFLTYFQNEAQLEKSRLLSDRFSAERPKGSFSTLEIQRTEQGDSAMYLCASSPSRDEQFFGPGTRLTVL.

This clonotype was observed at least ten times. The CDR3 is CSARLEGGGAPPISREKLFF. In nucleotides, the CDR3 is TGCAGTGCTAGATTGGAGGGAGGGGGCGCTCCCCCAATAAGTCGGGAAAAACTGTTTTTT. This sequence joins TRBV20-1 and TRBJ1-4; TRBD1 matches at 7 bases. The germline V gene encodes CDR1 DFQATT and CDR2 SNEGSKA (reference sequence). The CDR3 is 20 residues long. V trimming: 2 bases; J trimming: 8 bases; junction bases outside the gene matches: 26.

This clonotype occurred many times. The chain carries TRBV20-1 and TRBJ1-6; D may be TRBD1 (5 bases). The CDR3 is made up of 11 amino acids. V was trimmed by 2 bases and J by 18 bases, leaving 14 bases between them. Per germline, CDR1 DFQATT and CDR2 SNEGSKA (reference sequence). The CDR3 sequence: CSARSGVRYHF. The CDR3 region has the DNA TGCAGTGCTAGATCGGGGGTTCGGTACCACTTT.

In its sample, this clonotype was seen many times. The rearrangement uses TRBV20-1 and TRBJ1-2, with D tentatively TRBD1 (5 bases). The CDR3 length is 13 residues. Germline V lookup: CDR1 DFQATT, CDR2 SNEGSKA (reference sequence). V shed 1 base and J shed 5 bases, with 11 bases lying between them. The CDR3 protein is CSARAGLVYGYTF. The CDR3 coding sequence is TGCAGTGCTAGAGCAGGGTTGGTTTATGGCTACACCTTC.

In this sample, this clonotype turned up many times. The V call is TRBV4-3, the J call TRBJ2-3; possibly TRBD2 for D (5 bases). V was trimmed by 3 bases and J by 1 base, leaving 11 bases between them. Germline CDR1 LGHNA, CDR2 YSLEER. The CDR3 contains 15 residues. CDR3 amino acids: CASSQAAGGTDTQYF. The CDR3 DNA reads TGCGCCAGCAGCCAGGCGGCCGGGGGCACAGATACGCAGTATTTT.